Presented here are 10 T cell receptor beta chains from one specimen sequenced in a study of cytomegalovirus exposure and HLA in healthy donors. The PCR ran on 60 Vbeta and 13 Jbeta primers. Clones were sequenced by immunoSEQ multiplex PCR, and TCRdb holds only the in-frame ones, with some missing. This table has about 180,000 clones, roughly 80% appearing once. Sequencing was carried out using PBMCs. The receptors derive from a girl aged 5-17 years in good health and CMV-seropositive.

This clone was found a few times. This rearrangement joins TRBV5-6 to TRBJ1-2; D unclear. V was clipped by 1 base and J by 7 bases, with 14 bases between them. This CDR3 is 14 amino acids long. Germline CDR1 reads SGHDT; CDR2 reads YYEEEE. The CDR3 nucleotides are TGTGCCAGCAGCTTGCAACTGTGGGAGGGTGGCTACACCTTC. Residues: CASSLQLWEGGYTF.

This clone was recorded a few times. The V call is TRBV5-8, the J call TRBJ1-1, with D hard to call. Germline V gene sequence: CDR1 SGHTS, CDR2 YDEGEE. CDR3 length: 13 amino acids. V was clipped by 4 bases and J by 2 bases, with 9 bases between them. Here the CDR3 reads CASSLGFNTEAFF. The CDR3 DNA follows: TGTGCCAGCAGCCTTGGCTTTAACACTGAAGCTTTCTTT.

This chain connects TRBV6-7 to TRBJ2-1; 7 bases fit TRBD2. TRBV6-7 belongs to the ORF category, with a function that is uncertain. V was clipped by 5 bases and J by 4 bases; unmatched bases: 2. The CDR3 runs 13 residues. The CDR3 is CASSDGGYNEQFF. The DNA of the CDR3 is TGTGCCAGCAGTGACGGGGGGTACAATGAGCAGTTCTTC.

This clone has just a few counts. V and J are TRBV6-5 and TRBJ2-1; TRBD2 aligns across 10 bases. This CDR3 region has 14 residues. After removal of 8 bases from V and 9 bases from J, the junction contained 10 bases not matched to a gene. Germline V lookup: CDR1 MNHEY, CDR2 SVGAGI. CDR3 DNA: TGTGCCAGCTATCCGGGACTAGCGTCGAGTGAGCAGTTCTTC. This translates into CASYPGLASSEQFF.

V and J are TRBV9 and TRBJ2-1, with 9 bases aligning to TRBD2. The CDR3 spans 17 residues. Per germline, CDR1 SGDLS and CDR2 YYNGEE. Trimming removed 4 bases from V and 2 bases from J; junction bases left unmatched: 10. The CDR3 nucleotides read TGTGCCAGCAGCCTCTCAGCGGGAGGTTGGACCTACAATGAGCAGTTCTTC. Translating it yields CASSLSAGGWTYNEQFF.

J is TRBJ1-1 and V is TRBV4-2, with D perhaps TRBD1 (5 bases). Between the trimmed V and J ends, which lost 1 base and 4 bases, there was a span of 16 bases. The CDR3 loop spans 16 amino acids. Germline CDR1 and CDR2: LGHNA and YNFKEQ. The CDR3 DNA sequence: TGTGCCAGCAGCCAAGTGGGGCCCACGTTGGGCACTGAAGCTTTCTTT. Amino acid sequence: CASSQVGPTLGTEAFF.

There are a few counts of this clone. CDR3 nucleotides: TGTGCCAGCAGCCGTGACAACCCCTATGGCTACACCTTC. Translated, it gives CASSRDNPYGYTF. This chain connects TRBV5-8 to TRBJ1-2, with D uncertain. V was trimmed by 4 bases and J by 4 bases, leaving 11 bases between them. The CDR3 has 13 amino acids. Germline V gene data show CDR1 as SGHTS and CDR2 as YDEGEE.

The gene calls are TRBV29-1 and TRBJ2-7, with D perhaps matching TRBD1 (6 bases). This CDR3 has 13 amino acids. V lost 7 bases and J lost 0, with 13 bases in between. Germline assignment: CDR1 SQVTM and CDR2 ANQGSEA. The CDR3 region is CSALGADSYEQYF. The CDR3 coding sequence is TGCAGCGCCCTGGGGGCTGACTCCTACGAGCAGTACTTC.

CDR3: CASSQEGTSDRSYEQYF. Written as DNA, the CDR3 is TGCGCCAGCAGCCAAGAAGGGACCTCGGACAGGAGCTACGAGCAGTACTTC. This sequence joins TRBV4-1 and TRBJ2-7, with 7 bases identical to TRBD1. V was pared by 0 bases and J by 3 bases, with 11 bases of the junction left unmatched. Germline V gene lookup returns CDR1 MGHRA and CDR2 YSYEKL. CDR3 length: 17 residues.

The chain couples TRBV10-1 to TRBJ2-5, with TRBD1 matching 7 bases. CDR1 is WNHNN and CDR2 is SYGVQD in the germline V gene (reference sequence). The CDR3 loop spans 15 amino acids. Trimming at V came to 4 bases and at J to 1 base, leaving 6 bases not matched to a gene. The CDR3 reads CASSGAGTAQETQYF. As DNA, the CDR3 is TGCGCCAGCAGTGGGGCCGGGACAGCCCAAGAGACCCAGTACTTC.